The clone carrying this T cell receptor beta chain was seen a handful of times. Its antigen is as yet unknown. This record comes from a study of T cells in Graves' hyperthyroidism and ophthalmopathy. Study-level results: Most thyroid clonotypes expanded above 0.001 were also detected in blood.

RNA transcripts gave rise to amplified TCR beta CDR3 regions. HTBI primers were the set used in a first-round RT-PCR of the TCR CDR3. TCRdb re-called the multiplex PCR reads through MiXCR, storing one row per CDR3 protein. The profile shows 530,000 or so distinct CDR3 sequences, roughly a quarter of them singletons. In the ophthalmopathy cohort, Clinical Activity Score was at least 3, NOSPECS grade at least 4, and duration under 3 months. The PBMCs were taken from around 10 ml of fresh peripheral blood. Looked up from germline, CDR1 is LGHDT and CDR2 is YNNKEL (reference sequence). Trimming left V 4 bases short and J 4 bases short, with 20 bases between. The CDR3 spans 16 residues.

Sample: blood. The chain is built from TRBV3-1 and TRBJ2-7, with D unresolved. This TCR was recovered from a woman in her 30s with Graves' ophthalmopathy. Here the CDR3 reads CASSLYGSSLTYEQYF. The CDR3 region has the DNA TGTGCCAGCAGCCTTTACGGCTCCTCACTAACTTACGAGCAGTACTTC.